Listed below are T cell receptor beta chains from one sample, sequenced in a study of blood T cell repertoires in COVID-19. Using immunoSEQ multiplex PCR, the repertoire was profiled, and TCRdb retains in-frame clones only, with some absent. The sample holds about 90,000 clones; approximately 84% are singletons and the top ten take about 6.3%. The sequencing sample was made of peripheral blood. Receptors were obtained from a man in his fifties or sixties with acute or convalescent COVID-19. Both conserved end residues are trimmed from each CDR3. Each record gives: V gene, CDR3 protein.

TRBV6-5 | ASSTTGYTEAF
TRBV10-2 | ASSPLGDSWTSGAYNEQF
TRBV27 | ASSLSTANTEAF
TRBV9 | ASSVSDRPSNEQF
TRBV25-1 | ASSDEVLETQY
TRBV5-8 | ASSLRGFSYEQY
TRBV6-5 | ASSLQGAGTEAF
TRBV6-2/TRBV6-3 | ASSYTYQETQY
TRBV5-6 | ASSADRDSSYEQY
TRBV5-5 | ASSPRDRGYEQY
TRBV12-3/TRBV12-4 | ASSFRGQPQH
TRBV12-3/TRBV12-4 | ASSFGENYGYT
TRBV6-6 | ASSPRDRGTGNTIY
TRBV4-2 | ASSQATSGGPYEQY
TRBV19 | ASSFTSGGAYNEQF
TRBV24-1 | ATSDFGSNQPQH
TRBV24-1 | ATSDSGLAGGGEQF
TRBV9 | ASSGTGVYGYT
TRBV10-3 | AISESTGVHYGYT
TRBV15 | ATSRRRDTEAF
TRBV7-2 | ASSLEGAYNQPQH
TRBV19 | ASMGGAFNEQF
TRBV9 | ASSPGTGVYGYT
TRBV2 | ATESELAGRNEQF
TRBV11-2 | ASSPDRNTDTQY
TRBV4-3 | ASSQVSVRGSPLH
TRBV5-1 | ASSLGGTGESPLH
TRBV5-1 | ASSPRTGIDSPLH
TRBV4-1 | ASSQAARLIRDRENTEAF
TRBV5-4 | ASSFQTGAEAF
TRBV5-1 | ASSWGLAGQETQY
TRBV7-8 | ASSLATTGGRVFRSPLH
TRBV2 | ASSDAKGANYGYT
TRBV19 | ASSTGHHNSPLH
TRBV6-5 | ASSYSGQGIYEQY
TRBV6-5 | ASSRRQGAYEQY
TRBV7-9 | ASSLGQATGELF
TRBV3-1/TRBV3-2 | ASSQMSGTGTNSPLH
TRBV5-1 | ASSLAGGEGLNEQF
TRBV14 | ASSHRTGSVTYNEQF
TRBV19 | ASSLRTGVFTGNTIY
TRBV7-9 | ASSPGQGGPRSPLH
TRBV19 | ASSMGLSGAYTEAF
TRBV5-8 | ASSLDKLYSGANVLT
TRBV12-3/TRBV12-4 | ASSFGPDTQY
TRBV30 | AWRLDQETQY
TRBV6-5 | ASSPRGSTEAF
TRBV3-1/TRBV3-2 | ASSQDNGDEQF